This T cell receptor (beta chain) was sequenced for a study of identical twins. The sample holds many counts of this clonotype. Its antigen is unidentified. The study's findings and limits: Abundant beta clonotypes from cord blood bore fewer insertions; memory repertoires lacked this pattern.

V lost 7 bases and J lost 5, with 21 bases in between. Germline-derived CDR1 and CDR2 are ENHRY and SYGVKD. The CDR3 covers 16 residues. TCRdb processed the 5' RACE reads anew with MiXCR; each CDR3 protein has one entry. Of approximately 700,000 distinct CDR3 sequences in the sample, 5.5% to 6.5% are singletons; the top ten hold 1.5% to 2%. The J gene is TRBJ2-1, the V gene TRBV10-3; tentative D call: TRBD1 (6 bases). This sequence was found in a man aged 18 to 29 in good health. The sample was naive T cells sorted from blood. The CDR3 nucleotides read TGTGCCATCACCAAAATGGGACAACACTCTAACAATGAGCAGTTCTTC. Its protein product is CAITKMGQHSNNEQFF.